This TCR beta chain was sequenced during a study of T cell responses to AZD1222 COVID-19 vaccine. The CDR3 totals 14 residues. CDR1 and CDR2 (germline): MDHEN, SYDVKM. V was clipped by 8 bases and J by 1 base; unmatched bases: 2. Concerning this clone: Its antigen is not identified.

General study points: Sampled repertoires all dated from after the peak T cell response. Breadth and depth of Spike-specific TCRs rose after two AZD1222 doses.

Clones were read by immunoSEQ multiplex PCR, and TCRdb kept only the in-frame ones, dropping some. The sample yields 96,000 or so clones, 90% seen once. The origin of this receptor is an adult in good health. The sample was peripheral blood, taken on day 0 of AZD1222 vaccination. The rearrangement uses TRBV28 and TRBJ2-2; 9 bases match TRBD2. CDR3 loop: CASRAGGNTGELFF. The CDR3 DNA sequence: TGTGCCAGCCGAGCGGGAGGGAACACCGGGGAGCTGTTTTTT. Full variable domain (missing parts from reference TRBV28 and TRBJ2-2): DVKVTQSSRYLVKRTGEKVFLECVQDMDHENMFWYRQDPGLGLRLIYFSYDVKMKEKGDIPEGYSVSREKKERFSLILESASTNQTSMYLCASRAGGNTGELFFGEGSRLTVL.